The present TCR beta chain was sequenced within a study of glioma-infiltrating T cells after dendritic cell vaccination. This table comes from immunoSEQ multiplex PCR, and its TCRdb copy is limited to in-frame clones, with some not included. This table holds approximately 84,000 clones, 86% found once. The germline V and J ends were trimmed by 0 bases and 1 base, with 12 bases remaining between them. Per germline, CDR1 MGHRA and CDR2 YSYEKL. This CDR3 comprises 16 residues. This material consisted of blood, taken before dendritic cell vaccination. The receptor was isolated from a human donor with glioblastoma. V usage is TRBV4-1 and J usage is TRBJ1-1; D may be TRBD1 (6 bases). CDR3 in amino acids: CASSQDIQGSNTEAFF. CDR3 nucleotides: TGCGCCAGCAGCCAAGATATCCAGGGGTCGAACACTGAAGCTTTCTTT.